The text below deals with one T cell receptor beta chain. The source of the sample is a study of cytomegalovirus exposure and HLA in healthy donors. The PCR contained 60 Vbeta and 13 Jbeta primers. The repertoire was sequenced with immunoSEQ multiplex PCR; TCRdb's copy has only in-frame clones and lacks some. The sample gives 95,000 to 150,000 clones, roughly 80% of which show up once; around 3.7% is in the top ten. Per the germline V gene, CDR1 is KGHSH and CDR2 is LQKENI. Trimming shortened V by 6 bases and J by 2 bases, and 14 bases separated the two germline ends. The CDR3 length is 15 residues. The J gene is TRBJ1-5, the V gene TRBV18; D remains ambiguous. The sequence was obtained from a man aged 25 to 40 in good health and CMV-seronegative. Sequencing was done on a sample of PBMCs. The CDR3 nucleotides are TGTGCCAGCTCCCCGGGTGAGAGGGGCAATCAGCCCCAGCATTTT. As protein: CASSPGERGNQPQHF.